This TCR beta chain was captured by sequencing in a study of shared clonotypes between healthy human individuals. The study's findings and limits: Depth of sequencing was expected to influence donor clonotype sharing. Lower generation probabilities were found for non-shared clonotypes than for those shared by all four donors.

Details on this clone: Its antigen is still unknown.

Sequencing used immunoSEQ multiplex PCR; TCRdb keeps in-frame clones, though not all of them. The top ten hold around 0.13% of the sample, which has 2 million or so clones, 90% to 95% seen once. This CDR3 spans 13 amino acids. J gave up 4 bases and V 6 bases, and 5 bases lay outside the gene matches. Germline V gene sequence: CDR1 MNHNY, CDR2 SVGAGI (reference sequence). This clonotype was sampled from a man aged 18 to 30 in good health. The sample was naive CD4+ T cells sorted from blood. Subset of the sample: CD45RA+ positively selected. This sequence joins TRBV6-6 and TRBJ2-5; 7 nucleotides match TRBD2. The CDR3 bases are TGTGCCAGCAGGGGTTGGGGGGGAGAGACCCAGTACTTC. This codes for CASRGWGGETQYF.